This T cell receptor (beta chain) was recovered during a study of cytomegalovirus exposure and HLA in healthy donors. The study's findings and limits: V segments that were indistinguishable, TRBV6-2 and TRBV6-3 among them, were omitted from analysis.

Regarding this clone: Antigen unknown.

Germline V CDR1 and CDR2: MDHEN, SYDVKM. Trimming removed 8 bases at V and 6 bases at J, with 20 bases between. The CDR3 runs to 15 residues. PCR was performed using 60 Vbeta and 13 Jbeta primers. Only in-frame clones appear in the TCRdb table, and some are missing; sequencing was by immunoSEQ multiplex PCR. The sample holds approximately 170,000 clones, 75% to 90% seen once. Sampled while nominally healthy, donors likely had unrecorded immune exposures. This TCR was recovered from a human donor in good health. Source material: PBMCs. This chain joins TRBV28 and TRBJ1-5; TRBD1 might be the D (5 bases). CDR3 protein: CASVPGGGRGQPQHF. CDR3 nucleotides: TGTGCCAGCGTCCCCGGCGGGGGACGTGGTCAGCCCCAGCATTTT.